This T cell receptor beta chain came from a study of T cells after yellow fever vaccination. Turning to the study itself: When fractions had low cell numbers, they were prepared with SMART-Seq v4 Ultra Low Input.

This clonotype was detected a few times. V lost 4 bases to trimming and J lost 0 bases, with 15 bases between them. This CDR3 is built from 16 residues. CDR1 and CDR2 from the germline V gene are SGHRS and YFSETQ. TCRdb re-derived calls from the 5' RACE reads in MiXCR, one entry per CDR3 protein. This table holds about 320,000 distinct CDR3 sequences, 3.5% to 4.5% found once. The origin of this receptor is a man aged 18 to 30 who received the YFV17D yellow fever vaccine. The J gene is TRBJ2-3, the V gene TRBV5-1; either TRBD1 or TRBD2 may supply D (5 bases each). Specimen: PBMCs, collected 15 days after the yellow fever booster vaccination. The CDR3 is CASSMPTGQSTDTQYF. The CDR3 DNA reads as TGCGCCAGCAGCATGCCTACGGGGCAGAGCACAGATACGCAGTATTTT.